The subject of this entry is one T cell receptor (beta chain). The antigen remains unidentified. Germline V gene lookup returns CDR1 SGHRS and CDR2 YFSETQ. Between the trimmed V and J ends, which lost 4 bases and 4 bases, there was a span of 18 bases. This CDR3 contains 16 residues. The data were taken from a study of T cell responses to AZD1222 COVID-19 vaccine. Study-wide points: Once two AZD1222 doses were given, Spike-specific TCR breadth and depth went up. Among vaccine-associated CD4 TCRs, coverage spanned spike, with dominance at 160-218 and 743-854. It was only after the peak T cell response that any repertoires were sampled.

TCRdb keeps only in-frame clones here, not all; method: immunoSEQ multiplex PCR. The sample carries about 140,000 clones, approximately 89% recorded once. V and J are TRBV5-1 and TRBJ2-1; D possibly matches TRBD1 or TRBD2 (6 bases each). The material sequenced was peripheral blood, taken on day 0 of AZD1222 vaccination. The receptor comes from an adult in good health. Here the CDR3 DNA reads TGCGCCAGCAGCGGCGGGACGGCAGGGGCTTACAATGAGCAGTTCTTC. This gives the protein CASSGGTAGAYNEQFF.